The rows below give T cell receptor beta chains drawn from one sample of a study of T-cell memory formation after mild COVID-19. TCRdb reprocessed the 5' RACE reads via MiXCR and lists one record per CDR3 protein. This table has 150,000 to 200,000 distinct CDR3 sequences, roughly 12% appearing once. Specimen: PBMCs or a T cell subset sorted from them (not recorded which). Every receptor here comes from a man younger than 35 who had mild COVID-19 (a few samples of this study predate the infection). Cell type and time point are not known. CDR3s include the opening cysteine and the closing phenylalanine or tryptophan. Each record gives: CDR3 protein, CDR3 DNA, J gene, clone size, D gene, V gene. D genes are given only for firm matches. Clone size is given for some rows only: seen once, a few or many times, or a class if the clone is expanded.

CDR3aa: CASSQDRAGNTEAFF
CDR3nt: TGTGCCAGCAGCCAAGATCGGGCAGGGAACACTGAAGCTTTCTTT
j_gene: TRBJ1-1
abundance: .
d_gene: .
v_gene: TRBV3-1

CDR3aa: CASSSKGGARAKNIQYF
CDR3nt: TGTGCCAGCAGCTCTAAGGGCGGGGCGCGGGCCAAAAACATTCAGTACTTC
j_gene: TRBJ2-4
abundance: .
d_gene: .
v_gene: TRBV5-4

CDR3aa: CASSNSADTQYF
CDR3nt: TGTGCCAGCTCAAATTCAGCGGATACGCAGTATTTT
j_gene: TRBJ2-3
abundance: .
d_gene: .
v_gene: TRBV18

CDR3aa: CASSQETQYF
CDR3nt: TGTGCCAGCAGTCAAGAGACCCAGTACTTC
j_gene: TRBJ2-5
abundance: many
d_gene: .
v_gene: TRBV2

CDR3aa: CASSRAGTQYF
CDR3nt: TGTGCCAGCAGCCGTGCGGGGACCCAGTACTTC
j_gene: TRBJ2-5
abundance: few
d_gene: .
v_gene: TRBV9

CDR3aa: CATLGPSGTGELFF
CDR3nt: TGTGCCACCCTCGGCCCTTCGGGCACCGGGGAGCTGTTTTTT
j_gene: TRBJ2-2
abundance: few
d_gene: .
v_gene: TRBV5-4

CDR3aa: CASSPNSPGGDEQFF
CDR3nt: TGTGCCAGCAGCCCCAACAGCCCCGGGGGCGATGAGCAGTTCTTC
j_gene: TRBJ2-1
abundance: .
d_gene: .
v_gene: TRBV4-2

CDR3aa: CSVPRGGLSTVTQYF
CDR3nt: TGCAGCGTGCCCCGGGGGGGGCTTAGCACAGTTACGCAGTATTTT
j_gene: TRBJ2-3
abundance: .
d_gene: TRBD2
v_gene: TRBV29-1

CDR3aa: CASSGGAGISYEQYF
CDR3nt: TGCGCCAGCAGCGGGGGGGCAGGGATCTCCTACGAGCAGTACTTC
j_gene: TRBJ2-7
abundance: few
d_gene: .
v_gene: TRBV5-1

CDR3aa: CASSEGDGFRYEQYF
CDR3nt: TGCGCCAGCAGCGAAGGGGACGGTTTCCGCTACGAGCAGTACTTC
j_gene: TRBJ2-7
abundance: .
d_gene: .
v_gene: TRBV5-1

CDR3aa: CASSLAGGGSGYTF
CDR3nt: TGTGCCAGCAGCTTAGCCGGCGGGGGGAGTGGCTACACCTTC
j_gene: TRBJ1-2
abundance: many
d_gene: .
v_gene: TRBV7-2

CDR3aa: CSVERRVGVSYEQYF
CDR3nt: TGCAGCGTTGAAAGGCGGGTTGGCGTCTCCTACGAGCAGTACTTC
j_gene: TRBJ2-7
abundance: .
d_gene: .
v_gene: TRBV29-1

CDR3aa: CASTTTGHNYGYTF
CDR3nt: TGTGCCAGTACGACGACGGGACATAACTATGGCTACACCTTC
j_gene: TRBJ1-2
abundance: few
d_gene: .
v_gene: TRBV19

CDR3aa: CASSFRGQGYGEQFF
CDR3nt: TGTGCCAGCAGCTTTCGGGGACAGGGCTACGGTGAGCAGTTCTTC
j_gene: TRBJ2-1
abundance: .
d_gene: TRBD1
v_gene: TRBV7-3

CDR3aa: CASSQRGLDTGELFF
CDR3nt: TGTGCCAGCAGCCAACGGGGGTTGGACACCGGGGAGCTGTTTTTT
j_gene: TRBJ2-2
abundance: .
d_gene: .
v_gene: TRBV7-2

CDR3aa: CASSSTLNYGYTF
CDR3nt: TGTGCCAGCAGCTCTACCCTTAACTATGGCTACACCTTC
j_gene: TRBJ1-2
abundance: few
d_gene: .
v_gene: TRBV7-9

CDR3aa: CASSAASVEHTIYF
CDR3nt: TGTGCCAGCAGCGCCGCCTCCGTGGAGCACACCATATATTTT
j_gene: TRBJ1-3
abundance: .
d_gene: .
v_gene: TRBV9

CDR3aa: CATSRDVRLNTEAFF
CDR3nt: TGTGCCACCTCCCGGGACGTAAGATTGAACACTGAAGCTTTCTTT
j_gene: TRBJ1-1
abundance: .
d_gene: .
v_gene: TRBV27

CDR3aa: CSAQTGDYNSPLHF
CDR3nt: TGCAGTGCGCAGACGGGCGACTATAATTCACCCCTCCACTTT
j_gene: TRBJ1-6
abundance: .
d_gene: .
v_gene: TRBV20-1

CDR3aa: CSARFRLSSGYTF
CDR3nt: TGCAGTGCTAGGTTCAGGCTATCTTCAGGCTACACCTTC
j_gene: TRBJ1-2
abundance: many
d_gene: .
v_gene: TRBV20-1

CDR3aa: CASSLGTVFYEQYF
CDR3nt: TGTGCCAGCAGCCTGGGGACAGTTTTCTACGAGCAGTACTTC
j_gene: TRBJ2-7
abundance: few
d_gene: TRBD1
v_gene: TRBV4-2

CDR3aa: CASSEIGTSTGELFF
CDR3nt: TGTGCCAGCAGTGAAATTGGGACTAGTACCGGGGAGCTGTTTTTT
j_gene: TRBJ2-2
abundance: .
d_gene: TRBD2
v_gene: TRBV2

CDR3aa: CASSQDKAYWGQGNQPQHF
CDR3nt: TGCGCCAGCAGCCAAGATAAAGCTTACTGGGGACAGGGAAATCAGCCCCAGCATTTT
j_gene: TRBJ1-5
abundance: few
d_gene: TRBD1
v_gene: TRBV4-1

CDR3aa: CAAQGLRGHGYTF
CDR3nt: TGTGCCGCTCAGGGGCTACGAGGCCATGGCTACACCTTC
j_gene: TRBJ1-2
abundance: .
d_gene: .
v_gene: TRBV10-3

CDR3aa: CASSPSQAGGTDTQYF
CDR3nt: TGTGCCAGCAGCCCCTCCCAAGCGGGGGGCACAGATACGCAGTATTTT
j_gene: TRBJ2-3
abundance: many
d_gene: TRBD2
v_gene: TRBV7-2

CDR3aa: CASSWGQGPNSPLHF
CDR3nt: TGTGCCAGCAGTTGGGGACAGGGGCCGAATTCACCCCTCCACTTT
j_gene: TRBJ1-6
abundance: many
d_gene: TRBD1
v_gene: TRBV6-5

CDR3aa: CAISDTGNIQYF
CDR3nt: TGTGCCATCAGTGACACGGGAAACATTCAGTACTTC
j_gene: TRBJ2-4
abundance: .
d_gene: .
v_gene: TRBV10-3

CDR3aa: CASSQEQAPSTDTQYF
CDR3nt: TGCGCCAGCAGCCAAGAGCAAGCCCCGAGCACAGATACGCAGTATTTT
j_gene: TRBJ2-3
abundance: many
d_gene: .
v_gene: TRBV4-1